The clone carrying this T cell receptor beta chain was counted ten times or more. These data are taken from a study of low-dose radiotherapy and immunotherapy resistance in tumors. Overall study: The patients were given nivolumab 240 mg every two weeks and ipilimumab 1 mg/kg every six weeks, through an intravenous route. A dose of 300 mg of oral aspirin was taken by patients daily for four cycles from cycle 1 day 1.

The time point was: before trial treatment. Donors were given nivolumab, ipilimumab, aspirin, low-dose cyclophosphamide and low-dose radiotherapy. Gene-specific TRAV and TRBV primers were used for first-strand cDNA, covering alpha and beta chains. For amplifying TCRs, the PCR ran for around 20 cycles with Phusion, which was used together with a constant-region primer and the adapter on the V primers. Following isolation, mRNA was amplified via in vitro transcription. TCRdb re-called the reads through MiXCR, storing one row per CDR3 protein. The table shows 55,000 to 65,000 distinct CDR3 sequences, with 26% occurring only once. The TCR sequence derives from a male donor with rectosigmoid adenocarcinoma. The specimen was PBMCs, collected before treatment.

In nucleotides, the CDR3 is TGTGCCAGCACCCAACAGGGTAACTCTGGAAACACCATATATTTT. It codes for CASTQQGNSGNTIYF. The chain recombines TRBV12-3 or TRBV12-4 with TRBJ1-3, with a possible D match to TRBD1 (6 bases). This CDR3 is 15 amino acids long. Trimming left V 7 bases short and J 0 bases short, with 13 bases between.